One sample yielded the 23 T cell receptor beta chains listed below, sequenced in a study of human T cells and chemical hapten exposure. Each CDR3 protein gets one entry after TCRdb re-called the RACE reads with MiXCR. This repertoire shows 60,000 to 70,000 distinct CDR3 sequences, 9.5% to 13% found once; its top ten account for 4% to 6%. Documented time point: pre-sensitization, week 0. Treatment meaning: therapeutic diphenylcyclopropenone sensitization with weekly scalp DPC. Specimen: whole blood, collected in connection with sensitization to the hapten diphenylcyclopropenone (DPC). Every receptor here comes from a woman aged 45 to 65 with alopecia areata. Some clones in this sample may be carry-over from other donors' samples.

The V and J genes are TRBV10-3 and TRBJ1-1, with 8 bases matching TRBD1. Germline CDR1 reads ENHRY; CDR2 reads SYGVKD. V dropped 3 bases and J dropped 4; count of bases not matched to a gene: 7. The CDR3 runs to 15 residues. CDR3 sequence reads: CAISDRQGIGTEAFF. The CDR3 nucleotides are TGTGCCATCAGTGACCGACAGGGGATTGGCACTGAAGCTTTCTTT.

Only a few counts were recorded for this clonotype. The V gene is TRBV20-1, the J gene TRBJ2-3, with D perhaps matching TRBD2 (5 bases). The V end lost 3 bases, the J end lost 2 bases, and 12 bases lay between the germline ends. The CDR3 loop spans 14 amino acids. Germline lookup yields CDR1 DFQATT and CDR2 SNEGSKA (reference sequence). The CDR3 region has the DNA TGCAGTGCTAGCCTCACTAGTCTCACAGATACGCAGTATTTT. Translating it yields CSASLTSLTDTQYF.

This clonotype was counted ten times or more. V usage is TRBV7-9 and J usage is TRBJ2-1, with no clear D. Germline V gene data show CDR1 as SEHNR and CDR2 as FQNEAQ (reference sequence). Trimming removed 0 bases at V and 6 bases at J, with 3 bases between. This CDR3 has 12 residues. CDR3 in amino acids: CASSLAPNEQFF. The CDR3 coding sequence is TGTGCCAGCAGCTTAGCCCCCAATGAGCAGTTCTTC.

CDR3 sequence (DNA): TGTGCCAGCTTTAGAGGGGACAGAGACCAAGAGACCCAGTACTTC. It codes for CASFRGDRDQETQYF. The rearrangement joins TRBV6-5 to TRBJ2-5, with 7 bases lining up with TRBD1. This CDR3 contains 15 residues. The V gene end was trimmed by 8 bases and the J gene end by 0 bases; junction bases not matched to a gene: 9. The germline V gene has CDR1 MNHEY and CDR2 SVGAGI.

This clonotype occurred many times. The chain joins TRBV7-8 to TRBJ2-1; tentatively, D is TRBD1 (5 bases). Germline CDR1 and CDR2: SGHVS and FQNEAQ. There are 14 residues in the CDR3. Trimming took off 3 bases at V and 5 bases at J, with 11 bases between the two ends. For the CDR3, the DNA is TGTGCCAGCAGCTTTAACGGACAAAACAATGAGCAGTTCTTC. This sequence encodes CASSFNGQNNEQFF. The variable domain in full, with the rest retrieved from reference TRBV7-8 and TRBJ2-1, is GAGVSQSPRYKVAKRGQDVALRCDPISGHVSLFWYQQALGQGPEFLTYFQNEAQLDKSGLPSDRFFAERPEGSVSTLKIQRTQQEDSAVYLCASSFNGQNNEQFFGPGTRLTVL.

This clonotype was seen at least ten times. This sequence joins TRBV5-4 and TRBJ1-2; D is unclear. The germline CDR1 and CDR2 sequences are SGHNT and YYREEE (reference sequence). Deletions cut 2 bases from V and 5 bases from J, with 16 bases between. This CDR3 has 15 amino acids. The CDR3 DNA sequence: TGTGCCAGCAGCTTAGGACTGACCCCCTCTTATGGCTACACCTTC. It codes for CASSLGLTPSYGYTF. Combining the CDR3 with reference TRBV5-4 and TRBJ1-2 gives the whole variable domain ETGVTQSPTHLIKTRGQQVTLRCSSQSGHNTVSWYQQALGQGPQFIFQYYREEENGRGNFPPRFSGLQFPNYSSELNVNALELDDSALYLCASSLGLTPSYGYTFGSGTRLTVV.

The CDR3 loop reads CATSDPGHSYEQYF. In nucleotides, the CDR3 is TGTGCCACCAGTGATCCTGGCCACTCCTACGAGCAGTACTTC. The rearrangement uses TRBV24-1 and TRBJ2-7, with D unclear. Trimming took 3 bases from V and 0 from J, leaving 8 bases between them. The germline V gene has CDR1 KGHDR and CDR2 SFDVKD. This CDR3 is 14 amino acids long.

This clonotype was seen repeatedly, ten times or more. This sequence joins TRBV7-2 and TRBJ1-1; D might be TRBD1 (5 bases). CDR3 length: 18 amino acids. Germline V gene lookup returns CDR1 SGHTA and CDR2 FQGNSA. V was trimmed by 6 bases and J by 0 bases, leaving 23 bases between them. The CDR3 sequence: CASRPRTKTEGMNTEAFF. The CDR3 DNA is TGTGCCAGCAGACCACGAACTAAGACAGAAGGGATGAACACTGAAGCTTTCTTT.

This clonotype occurred a few times. The chain is built from TRBV20-1 and TRBJ2-3; D possibly corresponds to TRBD1 (5 bases). Germline V CDR1 and CDR2: DFQATT, SNEGSKA (reference sequence). Trimming left V 3 bases short and J 1 base short, with 14 bases between. The CDR3 is 15 residues long. Here the CDR3 reads CSARGQGWGTDTQYF. The CDR3 nucleotides read TGCAGTGCTAGGGGGCAGGGATGGGGCACAGATACGCAGTATTTT.

This clonotype was seen a few times. This chain connects TRBV5-6 to TRBJ1-5; D unclear. Germline V gives CDR1 SGHDT, CDR2 YYEEEE. The CDR3 contains 18 residues. V was cut by 0 bases and J by 2 bases, with 18 bases left in between. Here the CDR3 DNA reads TGTGCCAGCAGCTTGGCGGCTGGAGGAAAGATTGGCAATCAGCCCCAGCATTTT. This encodes CASSLAAGGKIGNQPQHF.

V gene TRBV18 combines with J gene TRBJ2-7; either TRBD1 or TRBD2 may fit D (6 bases each). The germline gives CDR1 KGHSH, CDR2 LQKENI. The CDR3 spans 16 residues. V lost 4 bases and J lost 5, with 21 bases in between. The CDR3 region is CASSRSPGGRGDEQYF. DNA of the CDR3: TGTGCCAGCTCACGATCACCTGGGGGGCGGGGAGACGAGCAGTACTTC.

In its sample, this clonotype was seen many times. The chain employs TRBV6-4 and TRBJ2-3; 12 bases fit TRBD2. CDR3 length equals 16 residues. CDR1 is MRHNA and CDR2 is SNTAGT in the germline V gene. V shed 0 bases, J shed 4 bases, and the junction held 2 bases outside the gene matches. CDR3 in amino acids: CASSDSTSGGPDTQYF. The CDR3 coding sequence is TGTGCCAGCAGTGACTCGACTAGCGGGGGACCAGATACGCAGTATTTT.

The chain carries TRBV5-5 and TRBJ2-5, with D possibly being TRBD1 or TRBD2 (5 bases each). The CDR3 has 14 residues. Germline CDR1 is SGHKS and CDR2 is YYEKEE (reference sequence). Trimming cost V 0 bases and J 4 bases, with 10 bases left between them. The CDR3 spells CASSLVVGVETQYF. The CDR3 nucleotides read TGTGCCAGCAGCTTGGTAGTGGGGGTAGAGACCCAGTACTTC. Full variable domain (outside the CDR3, taken from reference TRBV5-5 and TRBJ2-5): DAGVTQSPTHLIKTRGQQVTLRCSPISGHKSVSWYQQVLGQGPQFIFQYYEKEERGRGNFPDRFSARQFPNYSSELNVNALLLGDSALYLCASSLVVGVETQYFGPGTRLLVL.

In its sample, this clonotype was seen a few times. J is TRBJ2-7 and V is TRBV29-1; either TRBD1 or TRBD2 may supply D (5 bases each). The CDR3 consists of 12 residues. V lost 4 bases and J 5 bases, leaving 12 bases between the germline ends. CDR1 SQVTM and CDR2 ANQGSEA come from the germline V gene. The CDR3 spells CSVVPGTDEQYF. The CDR3 DNA reads TGCAGCGTTGTACCTGGGACGGACGAGCAGTACTTC.

The rearrangement joins TRBV12-3 or TRBV12-4 to TRBJ2-2; D is unresolved. Trimming left V 5 bases short and J 3 bases short, with 4 bases between. The CDR3 totals 12 residues. CDR3 DNA sequence: TGTGCCAGCAGTGGCGACACCGGGGAGCTGTTTTTT. It translates to CASSGDTGELFF.

This clonotype was seen more than once but under ten times. This rearrangement joins TRBV29-1 to TRBJ1-3; 7 nucleotides match TRBD1. The CDR3 is 14 residues long. Germline V gene sequence: CDR1 SQVTM, CDR2 ANQGSEA. With V trimmed by 2 bases and J by 2 bases, 3 bases remained unmatched. This CDR3 is CSVEPDRAGNTIYF. CDR3 DNA: TGCAGCGTTGAACCAGACAGGGCTGGAAACACCATATATTTT.

The CDR3 protein is CASSAGQPMNYEQYF. The DNA of the CDR3 is TGTGCCAGCAGCGCGGGACAGCCAATGAACTACGAGCAGTACTTC. The chain links TRBV6-4 to TRBJ2-7; TRBD1 might be the D (7 bases). The germline CDR1 and CDR2 sequences are MRHNA and SNTAGT. This CDR3 spans 15 amino acids. V lost 6 bases, J lost 3 bases, and 18 bases lay in between.

This clonotype was counted a few times. V is TRBV18 and J is TRBJ2-5; D is uncertain. Per the germline V gene, CDR1 is KGHSH and CDR2 is LQKENI. V lost 1 base and J lost 5, with 8 bases in between. The CDR3 runs 13 residues. The CDR3 DNA follows: TGTGCCAGCTCACCACAGGGATTGGAGACCCAGTACTTC. This encodes CASSPQGLETQYF.

This clonotype was seen ten or more times. The rearrangement joins TRBV20-1 to TRBJ2-2, with a possible D match to TRBD2 (7 bases). The V end was cut by 6 bases, the J end by 6 bases, with 17 bases between. The CDR3 length is 14 residues. Germline CDR1 and CDR2: DFQATT and SNEGSKA (reference sequence). CDR3 amino acids: CSAPAEGGAGELFF. As DNA, the CDR3 is TGCAGTGCGCCCGCCGAGGGGGGGGCCGGGGAGCTGTTTTTT.

This clonotype came up a few times. The chain carries TRBV29-1 and TRBJ1-1; D uncertain. Per the germline V gene, CDR1 is SQVTM and CDR2 is ANQGSEA. The CDR3 extends over 14 amino acids. Between the trimmed V and J ends, which lost 4 bases and 0 bases, there was a span of 12 bases. The CDR3 sequence: CSVGPGGVNTEAFF. The CDR3 DNA sequence: TGCAGCGTTGGCCCCGGAGGAGTGAACACTGAAGCTTTCTTT.

This clonotype was recorded at least ten times. The genes are TRBV10-2 and TRBJ2-6; D is possibly TRBD1 or TRBD2 (6 bases each). The CDR3 sequence is 18 residues long. The germline CDR1 and CDR2 sequences are WSHSY and SAAADI. V shed 1 base and J shed 0 bases, with 13 bases lying between them. The chain's CDR3 is CASSEYREVLSGANVLTF. CDR3 DNA sequence: TGCGCCAGCAGTGAGTACAGGGAGGTGCTCTCTGGGGCCAACGTCCTGACTTTC.

The chain is built from TRBV9 and TRBJ2-1; 8 bases are shared with TRBD1. The junction had 7 bases not matched to a gene; V was cut back by 4 bases and J by 10 bases. From germline, CDR1 is SGDLS and CDR2 YYNGEE. CDR3 size: 13 residues. The CDR3 is CASSPWDRNEQFF. The CDR3 bases are TGTGCCAGCAGCCCTTGGGACAGGAACGAGCAGTTCTTC.

This clonotype has ten or more counts. This chain joins TRBV5-1 and TRBJ2-2, with TRBD1 as a possible D gene (6 bases). The CDR3 is 17 residues long. Germline V CDR1 and CDR2: SGHRS, YFSETQ. The germline V and J ends were trimmed by 2 bases and 1 base, with 15 bases remaining between them. The CDR3 reads CASSFIGTSKNTGELFF. The CDR3 nucleotides read TGCGCCAGCAGCTTTATAGGGACAAGCAAGAACACCGGGGAGCTGTTTTTT.